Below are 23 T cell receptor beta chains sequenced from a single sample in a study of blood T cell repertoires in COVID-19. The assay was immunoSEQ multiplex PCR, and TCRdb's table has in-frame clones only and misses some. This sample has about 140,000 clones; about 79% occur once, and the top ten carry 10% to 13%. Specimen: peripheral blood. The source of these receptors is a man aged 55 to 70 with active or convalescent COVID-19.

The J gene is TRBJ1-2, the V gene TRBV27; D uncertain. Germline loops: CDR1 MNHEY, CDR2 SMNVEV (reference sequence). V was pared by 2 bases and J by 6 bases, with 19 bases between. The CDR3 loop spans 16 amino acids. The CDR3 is CASSLGQVVGSDGYTF. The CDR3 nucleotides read TGTGCCAGCAGTTTAGGGCAGGTTGTGGGTTCGGATGGCTACACCTTC.

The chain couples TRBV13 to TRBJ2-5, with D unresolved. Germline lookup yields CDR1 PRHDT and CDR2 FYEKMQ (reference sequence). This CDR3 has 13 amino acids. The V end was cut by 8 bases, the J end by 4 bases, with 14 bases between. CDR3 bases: TGTGCCAGCGGATTCCAGGCTGGAGAGACCCAGTACTTC. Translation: CASGFQAGETQYF.

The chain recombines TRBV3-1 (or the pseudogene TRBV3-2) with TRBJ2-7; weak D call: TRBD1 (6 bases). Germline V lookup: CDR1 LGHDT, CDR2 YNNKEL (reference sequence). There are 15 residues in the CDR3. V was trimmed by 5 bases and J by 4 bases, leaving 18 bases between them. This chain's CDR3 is CASSTPLVQGYEQYF. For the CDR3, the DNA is TGTGCCAGCAGCACCCCACTCGTACAGGGATACGAGCAGTACTTC.

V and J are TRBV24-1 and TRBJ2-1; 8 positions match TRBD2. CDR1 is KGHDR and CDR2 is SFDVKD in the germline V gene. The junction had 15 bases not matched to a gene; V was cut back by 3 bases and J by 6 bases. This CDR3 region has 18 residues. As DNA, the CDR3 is TGTGCCACCAGTGATACGACAGGCGCCGGGACTAGTGTCAATGAGCAGTTCTTC. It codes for CATSDTTGAGTSVNEQFF.

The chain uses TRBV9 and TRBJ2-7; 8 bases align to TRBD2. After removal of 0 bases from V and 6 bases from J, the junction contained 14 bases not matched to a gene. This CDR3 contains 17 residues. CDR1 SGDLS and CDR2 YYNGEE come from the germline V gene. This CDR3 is CASSVGGLAGPFVEQYV. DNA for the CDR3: TGTGCCAGCAGCGTAGGTGGGCTAGCGGGCCCTTTCGTCGAGCAGTACGTC.

Written as DNA, the CDR3 is TGTGCCAGCAGCCAGGGACTAGCGGGGGGCGGAGGGGAGACCCAGTACTTC. This encodes CASSQGLAGGGGETQYF. The chain links TRBV5-4 to TRBJ2-5; 15 bases are a match to TRBD2. Trimming at V came to 4 bases and at J to 5 bases, leaving 9 bases not matched to a gene. Germline values: CDR1 SGHNT, CDR2 YYREEE (reference sequence). This CDR3 contains 17 residues.

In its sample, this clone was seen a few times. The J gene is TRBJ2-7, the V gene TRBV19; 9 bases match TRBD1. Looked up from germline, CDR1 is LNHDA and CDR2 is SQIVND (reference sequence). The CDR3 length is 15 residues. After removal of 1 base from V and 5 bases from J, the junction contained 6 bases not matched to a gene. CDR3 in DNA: TGTGCCAGTAGTATAGGCGGGACAGGGTTTAACGAGCAGTACTTC. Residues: CASSIGGTGFNEQYF.

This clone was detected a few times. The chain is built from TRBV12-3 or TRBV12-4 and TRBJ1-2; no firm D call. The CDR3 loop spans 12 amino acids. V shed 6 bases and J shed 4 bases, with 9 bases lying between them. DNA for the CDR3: TGTGCCAGCAGGCCTCCCAGCTATGGCTACACCTTC. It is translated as CASRPPSYGYTF.

As DNA, the CDR3 is TGTGCCACCAGTGACCCCGGACAGGGGTCGAGCTACACCTTC. Encoded protein: CATSDPGQGSSYTF. The chain carries TRBV24-1 and TRBJ1-2, with TRBD1 identical over 9 bases. CDR1 is KGHDR, CDR2 SFDVKD, per germline. The CDR3 extends over 14 amino acids. V was clipped by 4 bases and J by 9 bases; unmatched bases: 8.

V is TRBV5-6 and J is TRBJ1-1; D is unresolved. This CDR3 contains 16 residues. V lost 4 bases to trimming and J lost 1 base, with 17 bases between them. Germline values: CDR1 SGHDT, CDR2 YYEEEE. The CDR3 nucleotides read TGTGCCAGCAGCCCGGTTGTAGTACCCACGAACACTGAAGCTTTCTTT. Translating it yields CASSPVVVPTNTEAFF.

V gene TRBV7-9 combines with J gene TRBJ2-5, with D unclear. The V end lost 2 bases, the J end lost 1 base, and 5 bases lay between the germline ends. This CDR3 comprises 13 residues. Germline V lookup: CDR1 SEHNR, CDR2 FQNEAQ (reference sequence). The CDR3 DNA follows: TGTGCCAGCAGCTTATTCTCCCAAGAGACCCAGTACTTC. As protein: CASSLFSQETQYF.

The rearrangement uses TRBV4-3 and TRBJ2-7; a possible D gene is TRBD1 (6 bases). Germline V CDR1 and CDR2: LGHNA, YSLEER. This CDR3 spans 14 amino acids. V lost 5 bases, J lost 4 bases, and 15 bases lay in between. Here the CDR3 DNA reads TGCGCCAGCAGCGCTACCCCCCAGGGGTACGAGCAGTACTTC. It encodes CASSATPQGYEQYF.

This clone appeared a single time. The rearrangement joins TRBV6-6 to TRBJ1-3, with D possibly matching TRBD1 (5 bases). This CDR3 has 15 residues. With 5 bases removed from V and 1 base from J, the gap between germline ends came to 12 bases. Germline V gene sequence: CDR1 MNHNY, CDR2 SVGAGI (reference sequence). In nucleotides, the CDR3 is TGTGCCAGCAGTGCCCCCGGGGGTTCTGGAAACACCATATATTTT. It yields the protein CASSAPGGSGNTIYF.

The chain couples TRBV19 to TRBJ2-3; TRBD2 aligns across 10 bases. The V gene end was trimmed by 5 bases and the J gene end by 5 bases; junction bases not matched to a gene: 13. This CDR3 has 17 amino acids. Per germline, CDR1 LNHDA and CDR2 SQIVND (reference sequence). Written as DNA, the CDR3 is TGTGCCAGTAGTTCCTTGACTAGCGGGTCTATAAGAGATACGCAGTATTTT. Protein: CASSSLTSGSIRDTQYF.

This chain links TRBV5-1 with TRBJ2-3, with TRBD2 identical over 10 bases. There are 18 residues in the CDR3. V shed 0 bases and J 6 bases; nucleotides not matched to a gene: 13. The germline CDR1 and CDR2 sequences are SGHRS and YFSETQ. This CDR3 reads CASSLEPAGGPNADTQYF. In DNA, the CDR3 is TGCGCCAGCAGCTTGGAGCCAGCGGGGGGGCCGAACGCCGATACGCAGTATTTT.

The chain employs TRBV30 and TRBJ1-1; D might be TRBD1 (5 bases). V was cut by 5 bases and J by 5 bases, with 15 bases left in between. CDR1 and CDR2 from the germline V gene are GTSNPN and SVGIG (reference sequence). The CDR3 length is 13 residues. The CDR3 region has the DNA TGTGCCTGGGCGTGGGGGGGTTCGACTGAAGCTTTCTTT. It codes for CAWAWGGSTEAFF.

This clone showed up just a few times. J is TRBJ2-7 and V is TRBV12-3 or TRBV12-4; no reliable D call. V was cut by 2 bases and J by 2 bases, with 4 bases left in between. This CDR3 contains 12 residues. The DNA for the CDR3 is TGTGCCAGCAGTTTATCAACCTACGAGCAGTACTTC. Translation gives CASSLSTYEQYF.

The CDR3 loop reads CASSLAAGADTQYF. The CDR3 nucleotides read TGCGCCAGCAGCTTGGCGGCGGGCGCAGATACGCAGTATTTT. The chain is built from TRBV5-1 and TRBJ2-3, with D perhaps matching TRBD2 (5 bases). V gave up 0 bases and J gave up 4 bases, with 9 bases separating them. The CDR3 contains 14 residues. The germline V gene has CDR1 SGHRS and CDR2 YFSETQ.

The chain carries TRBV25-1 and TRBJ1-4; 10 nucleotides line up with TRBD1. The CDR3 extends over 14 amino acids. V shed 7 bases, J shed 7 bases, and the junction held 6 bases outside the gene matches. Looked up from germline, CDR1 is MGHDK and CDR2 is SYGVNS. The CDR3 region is CASKSGTGVEKLFF. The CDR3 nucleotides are TGTGCCAGCAAGTCCGGGACAGGGGTTGAAAAACTGTTTTTT.

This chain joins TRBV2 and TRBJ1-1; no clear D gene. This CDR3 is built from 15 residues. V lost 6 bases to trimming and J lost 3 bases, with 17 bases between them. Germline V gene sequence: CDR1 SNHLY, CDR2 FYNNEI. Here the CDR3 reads CASRKEVSSYTEAFF. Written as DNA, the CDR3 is TGTGCCAGCAGAAAAGAGGTCAGTTCGTACACTGAAGCTTTCTTT.

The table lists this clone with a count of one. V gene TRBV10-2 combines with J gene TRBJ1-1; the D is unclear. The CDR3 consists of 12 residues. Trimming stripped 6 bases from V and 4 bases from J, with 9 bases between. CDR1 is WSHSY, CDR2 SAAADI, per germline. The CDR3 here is CASSGAGTEAFF. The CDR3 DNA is TGCGCCAGCAGCGGTGCTGGCACTGAAGCTTTCTTT.

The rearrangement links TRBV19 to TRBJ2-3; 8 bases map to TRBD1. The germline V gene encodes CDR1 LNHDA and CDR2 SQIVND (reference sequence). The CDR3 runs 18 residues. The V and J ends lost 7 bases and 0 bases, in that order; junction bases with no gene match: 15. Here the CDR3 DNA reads TGTGCCAGTACCTCCCTGACAGGGGTTGGAACTAGCACAGATACGCAGTATTTT. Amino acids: CASTSLTGVGTSTDTQYF.

This CDR3 reads CASSTRLAPKQFF. The CDR3 bases are TGTGCCAGCAGCACCCGACTAGCCCCTAAGCAGTTCTTC. This chain uses TRBV11-3 with TRBJ2-1, with 7 bases that match TRBD2. J lost 11 bases, V lost 5 bases, and 9 bases had no gene match. Germline CDR1 SGHNT, CDR2 YENEEA. This CDR3 is 13 amino acids long. The full variable domain, completed using reference TRBV11-3 and TRBJ2-1, is EAGVVQSPRYKIIEKKQPVAFWCNPISGHNTLYWYLQNLGQGPELLIRYENEEAVDDSQLPKDRFSAERLKGVDSTLKIQPAELGDSAVYLCASSTRLAPKQFFGPGTRLTVL.